The 5 T cell receptor beta chains below come from one sample, sequenced in a study of T cell responses to AZD1222 COVID-19 vaccine. Produced via immunoSEQ multiplex PCR; TCRdb's table is partial and in-frame only. Among 86,000 or so clones listed, about 89% were seen once. Sample: peripheral blood, taken 28 days after the second AZD1222 dose. These TCRs come from an adult who received the AZD1222 COVID-19 vaccine.

The chain links TRBV27 to TRBJ2-2; D ambiguous. Germline V gene data show CDR1 as MNHEY and CDR2 as SMNVEV (reference sequence). Trimming removed 6 bases at V and 7 bases at J, with 24 bases between. The CDR3 has 17 residues. DNA for the CDR3: TGTGCCAGCAGCTTCAACGACCGCCTTGGAAGGGTCGGGGAGCTGTTTTTT. It encodes CASSFNDRLGRVGELFF.

The sample holds a few counts of this clone. The chain uses TRBV4-2 and TRBJ2-7, with TRBD2 as a possible D gene (5 bases). V dropped 0 bases and J dropped 0 bases, with 12 bases sitting between them. The length of the CDR3 is 16 residues. Germline CDR1 LGHNA, CDR2 YNFKEQ. Here the CDR3 DNA reads TGTGCCAGCAGCCAAGATCACGGACTGAGCTCCTACGAGCAGTACTTC. This sequence encodes CASSQDHGLSSYEQYF.

The chain couples TRBV6-4 to TRBJ2-3, with D perhaps TRBD1 (5 bases). The V end was cut by 6 bases, the J end by 5 bases, with 15 bases between. This CDR3 has 14 residues. CDR1 is MRHNA and CDR2 is SNTAGT in the germline V gene. CDR3: CASSSQTTGDTQYF. DNA for the CDR3: TGTGCCAGCAGCTCACAAACAACAGGAGATACGCAGTATTTT.

The chain has TRBV29-1 and TRBJ1-2; D is unresolved. Trimming shortened V by 3 bases and J by 0 bases, and 11 bases separated the two germline ends. The CDR3 is made up of 14 amino acids. CDR1 and CDR2 from the germline V gene are SQVTM and ANQGSEA. CDR3: CSVDGSGTNYGYTF. CDR3 coding DNA: TGCAGCGTTGACGGGTCGGGTACTAACTATGGCTACACCTTC. The full variable domain, with the rest looked up from reference TRBV29-1 and TRBJ1-2, is SAVISQKPSRDICQRGTSLTIQCQVDSQVTMMFWYRQQPGQSLTLIATANQGSEATYESGFVIDKFPISRPNLTFSTLTVSNMSPEDSSIYLCSVDGSGTNYGYTFGSGTRLTVV.

The rearrangement links TRBV9 to TRBJ1-1; D remains unclear. Trimming left V 0 bases short and J 6 bases short, with 9 bases between. Germline lookup yields CDR1 SGDLS and CDR2 YYNGEE. This CDR3 is built from 13 residues. CDR3 nucleotide sequence: TGTGCCAGCAGCGTAGAAGGGCAGTCTGAAGCTTTCTTT. Residues: CASSVEGQSEAFF.